Listed below are T cell receptor beta chains from one sample, sequenced in a study of blood T cells in healthy people across ages. TCRdb reprocessed the 5' RACE reads via MiXCR and lists one record per CDR3 protein. The sample records about 1.1 million distinct CDR3 sequences, 35% to 40% being singletons. Input material: blood. The receptors originated from a man in his late teens or twenties in good health. CDR3s include the opening cysteine and the closing phenylalanine or tryptophan. The D gene is left open where the match is weak. The listing skips clone size in some rows; elsewhere it reads once, few, many or a size class.

D: NA; V: TRBV19; size: few; length: 15; J: TRBJ2-1; DNA: TGTGCCAGTAGTATCGGGACTCCGGGCTGGGATGAGCAGTTCTTC; CDR3: CASSIGTPGWDEQFF
D: TRBD2; V: TRBV7-2; size: NA; length: 16; J: TRBJ2-3; DNA: TGTGCCAGCTCCCCTCTAGCGGGGGGGACCACAGATACGCAGTATTTT; CDR3: CASSPLAGGTTDTQYF
D: TRBD1; V: TRBV9; size: many; length: 15; J: TRBJ1-2; DNA: TGTGCCAGCAGCGCTCGACAGGGAGCCCCGTATGGCTACACCTTC; CDR3: CASSARQGAPYGYTF
D: TRBD1; V: TRBV10-2; size: few; length: 13; J: TRBJ1-1; DNA: TGCGCCAGCACTGATGGGAGGGGGCGCTCGGCTTTCTTT; CDR3: CASTDGRGRSAFF
D: TRBD2; V: TRBV7-6; size: NA; length: 16; J: TRBJ2-1; DNA: TGTGCCAGCTCAATAGAGCGGGGGGGGTCCTACAATGAGCAGTTCTTC; CDR3: CASSIERGGSYNEQFF
D: TRBD1; V: TRBV4-1; size: NA; length: 15; J: TRBJ1-1; DNA: TGCGCCAGCAGCCACCTACAGGGGGGGAACACTGAAGCTTTCTTT; CDR3: CASSHLQGGNTEAFF
D: TRBD2; V: TRBV2; size: NA; length: 15; J: TRBJ2-3; DNA: TGTGCCAGCACCTTCGGGGGGGCCCAGGCAGATACGCAGTATTTT; CDR3: CASTFGGAQADTQYF
D: NA; V: TRBV9; size: NA; length: 14; J: TRBJ1-2; DNA: TGTGCCAGCAGCGCCCCGGGGACGGACTATGGCTACACCTTC; CDR3: CASSAPGTDYGYTF
D: NA; V: TRBV5-1; size: NA; length: 15; J: TRBJ1-3; DNA: TGCGCCAGCAGCTTGGATACGCGCTCTGGAAACACCATATATTTT; CDR3: CASSLDTRSGNTIYF
D: TRBD2; V: TRBV12-3/TRBV12-4; size: NA; length: 16; J: TRBJ2-3; DNA: TGTGCCAGCAGTTTAGCGCGGGGGGCAGGCACAGATACGCAGTATTTT; CDR3: CASSLARGAGTDTQYF
D: TRBD1; V: TRBV20-1; size: NA; length: 12; J: TRBJ2-7; DNA: TGCAGTGCAAACGACAGGGGGACGGAGCAGTACTTC; CDR3: CSANDRGTEQYF
D: NA; V: TRBV5-1; size: few; length: 13; J: TRBJ1-4; DNA: TGCGCCAGCAATCGGGACGTGGGTGAAAAACTGTTTTTT; CDR3: CASNRDVGEKLFF
D: NA; V: TRBV7-3; size: NA; length: 15; J: TRBJ2-2; DNA: TGTGCCAGCAGCCCAACTAGTAGAGGGGCCGGGGAGCTGTTTTTT; CDR3: CASSPTSRGAGELFF
D: NA; V: TRBV5-5; size: few; length: 14; J: TRBJ2-7; DNA: TGTGCCAGCACCCTAAGAATGGGTTCCTACGAGCAGTACTTC; CDR3: CASTLRMGSYEQYF
D: NA; V: TRBV7-2; size: NA; length: 12; J: TRBJ2-5; DNA: TGTGCCAGCAGCAAGGTACAAGAGACCCAGTACTTC; CDR3: CASSKVQETQYF
D: TRBD1; V: TRBV7-9; size: few; length: 15; J: TRBJ1-1; DNA: TGTGCCAGCAGCAGAACATCAGGGGGGAACACTGAAGCTTTCTTT; CDR3: CASSRTSGGNTEAFF
D: NA; V: TRBV9; size: many; length: 14; J: TRBJ1-2; DNA: TGTGCCAGCAGCCTACAGGGAAGTAGGGGCGGCTACACCTTC; CDR3: CASSLQGSRGGYTF
D: TRBD2; V: TRBV5-4; size: NA; length: 15; J: TRBJ2-1; DNA: TGTGCCAGCAGCTTGGGGCGGGAGACTAGGAATGAGCAGTTCTTC; CDR3: CASSLGRETRNEQFF
D: TRBD2; V: TRBV5-1; size: NA; length: 16; J: TRBJ2-1; DNA: TGCGCCAGCAGCCCAGCGGGGGTTACCTCCAGGAATGAGCAGTTCTTC; CDR3: CASSPAGVTSRNEQFF
D: NA; V: TRBV27; size: NA; length: 17; J: TRBJ2-1; DNA: TGTGCCAGCAGGCCGAGCCCCCGGGCCTCAAGGTACAATGAGCAGTTCTTC; CDR3: CASRPSPRASRYNEQFF
D: TRBD1; V: TRBV29-1; size: NA; length: 14; J: TRBJ1-1; DNA: TGCAGCGTTGCAGACAGGGGGGGCAACACTGAAGCTTTCTTT; CDR3: CSVADRGGNTEAFF
D: NA; V: TRBV20-1; size: few; length: 15; J: TRBJ1-6; DNA: TGCAGTGCTGGGGGGGAATTTTGGTATAATTCACCCCTCCACTTT; CDR3: CSAGGEFWYNSPLHF
D: TRBD1; V: TRBV20-1; size: few; length: 14; J: TRBJ1-5; DNA: TGCAGTGCTACCCAGACAGGGGCGAATCAGCCCCAGCATTTT; CDR3: CSATQTGANQPQHF
D: NA; V: TRBV5-1; size: NA; length: 15; J: TRBJ1-4; DNA: TGCGCCAGCAGCTTGCGAGCCGGGCGGGATGAAAAACTGTTTTTT; CDR3: CASSLRAGRDEKLFF
D: TRBD1; V: TRBV29-1; size: NA; length: 15; J: TRBJ2-1; DNA: TGCAGCGCCCCACCCGGGACAGAGAACTACAATGAGCAGTTCTTC; CDR3: CSAPPGTENYNEQFF
D: NA; V: TRBV4-2; size: NA; length: 17; J: TRBJ2-7; DNA: TGTGCCAGCAGCCACGCCTCAGGGACGGGAAGCTCCTACGAGCAGTACTTC; CDR3: CASSHASGTGSSYEQYF
D: NA; V: TRBV12-3/TRBV12-4; size: few; length: 16; J: TRBJ2-3; DNA: TGTGCCAGCAGTTTGGGAGACAGTCCCCGCACAGATACGCAGTATTTT; CDR3: CASSLGDSPRTDTQYF
D: TRBD2; V: TRBV7-9; size: few; length: 13; J: TRBJ2-5; DNA: TGTGCCAGCAGCCCTAGCGGAAAAGAGACCCAGTACTTC; CDR3: CASSPSGKETQYF
D: TRBD2; V: TRBV20-1; size: NA; length: 17; J: TRBJ2-1; DNA: TGCAGCCCCCGCCCCTTGGAAGCGGGGGCCACCTACAATGAGCAGTTCTTC; CDR3: CSPRPLEAGATYNEQFF
D: NA; V: TRBV20-1; size: NA; length: 15; J: TRBJ1-4; DNA: TGCAGTGCTAGTGACGGACACCTGACTAATGAAAAACTGTTTTTT; CDR3: CSASDGHLTNEKLFF
D: NA; V: TRBV15; size: once; length: 16; J: TRBJ1-3; DNA: TGTGCCACCAGCCCACGATTACAGGGCTCTGGAAACACCATATATTTT; CDR3: CATSPRLQGSGNTIYF
D: NA; V: TRBV25-1; size: NA; length: 15; J: TRBJ1-1; DNA: TGTGCCAGCAGTGAATACTCGGGGATTAACACTGAAGCTTTCTTT; CDR3: CASSEYSGINTEAFF
D: NA; V: TRBV12-3/TRBV12-4; size: NA; length: 15; J: TRBJ1-1; DNA: TGTGCCAGCAGTACAAACCGAGGGGGGAACACTGAAGCTTTCTTT; CDR3: CASSTNRGGNTEAFF
D: NA; V: TRBV6-5; size: once; length: 17; J: TRBJ1-2; DNA: TGTGCCAGCAGTTACTCTATGACGTCGGCCGGGGGCTATGGCTACACCTTC; CDR3: CASSYSMTSAGGYGYTF
D: TRBD1; V: TRBV27; size: NA; length: 18; J: TRBJ1-1; DNA: TGTGCCAGCTGTTTGGGAAGGGTGGGACAGGGGGTTTTCACTAAAGCTTTCTTT; CDR3: CASCLGRVGQGVFTKAFF
D: NA; V: TRBV7-2; size: NA; length: 16; J: TRBJ1-6; DNA: TGTGCCAGCAGCTTAAGAGAGGGAAACAACAATTCACCCCTCCACTTT; CDR3: CASSLREGNNNSPLHF
D: TRBD1; V: TRBV9; size: few; length: 15; J: TRBJ1-2; DNA: TGTGCCAGCAGCATCGGGGACAGGGGTAACTATGGCTACACCTTC; CDR3: CASSIGDRGNYGYTF
D: NA; V: TRBV7-9; size: NA; length: 15; J: TRBJ2-7; DNA: TGTGCCAGCATCAAGGGACCCCTTATCGGCAATGAGCAGTACTTC; CDR3: CASIKGPLIGNEQYF
D: NA; V: TRBV28; size: NA; length: 11; J: TRBJ2-1; DNA: TGTGCCAGCAGTTCGAGCGATGAGCAGTTCTTC; CDR3: CASSSSDEQFF
D: NA; V: TRBV20-1; size: few; length: 16; J: TRBJ1-5; DNA: TGCAGTGCTAGCCCCGAACGGGGGAACATGAATCAGCCCCAGCATTTT; CDR3: CSASPERGNMNQPQHF
D: NA; V: TRBV20-1; size: NA; length: 14; J: TRBJ2-3; DNA: TGCAGTGCTAGAGATGGGAAGGGGACAGATACGCAGTATTTT; CDR3: CSARDGKGTDTQYF
D: NA; V: TRBV4-1; size: many; length: 14; J: TRBJ2-1; DNA: TGCGCCAGCAGCCAAAGTGGGGGGGCGAATGAGCAGTTCTTC; CDR3: CASSQSGGANEQFF
D: TRBD1; V: TRBV4-3; size: NA; length: 16; J: TRBJ2-7; DNA: TGCGCCAGCAGCCAAGATCTCACAGGGGGCCTTTGTGAGCAGTACTTC; CDR3: CASSQDLTGGLCEQYF
D: TRBD1; V: TRBV29-1; size: NA; length: 16; J: TRBJ2-2; DNA: TGCAGCGTTTCCTTCGACAGGGGCAGCAAGACCGGGGAGCTGTTTTTT; CDR3: CSVSFDRGSKTGELFF
D: NA; V: TRBV6-1; size: NA; length: 18; J: TRBJ1-1; DNA: TGTGCCAGCAGTCCCTGGGGGAGGGCCAGGGTGAGGCGCGGAGAAGCTTTCTTT; CDR3: CASSPWGRARVRRGEAFF
D: TRBD2; V: TRBV4-2; size: NA; length: 16; J: TRBJ2-5; DNA: TGTGCCAGCAGCCAAGGTCCTAGCGGGGGGGCAGAGACCCAGTACTTC; CDR3: CASSQGPSGGAETQYF
D: NA; V: TRBV9; size: few; length: 16; J: TRBJ2-5; DNA: TGTGCCAGCAGCGTAGTGGCAGACCCCCGCAACAGTGGCCAGTACTTC; CDR3: CASSVVADPRNSGQYF
D: NA; V: TRBV2; size: NA; length: 14; J: TRBJ2-7; DNA: TGTGCCAGCAGTAAGGACGCCGGCTCCTACGAGCAGTACTTC; CDR3: CASSKDAGSYEQYF